This T cell receptor (beta chain) was captured in a study of graft-versus-host responses after intestinal transplantation. Sequencing used immunoSEQ multiplex PCR; TCRdb keeps in-frame clones, though not all of them. Among over 55,000 clones, around 91% were seen once, and the ten largest hold 1.3%. Details on this clone: Its antigen remains unknown.

The CDR3 totals 15 residues. Trimming removed 4 bases from V and 2 bases from J; junction bases left unmatched: 5. Germline V lookup: CDR1 SGHNT, CDR2 YENEEA. The chain has TRBV11-3 and TRBJ2-5; the match to TRBD2 covers 9 bases. Sequences were derived from unstimulated CD8+ T cells sorted from spleen or lymph node cells, sampled before intestinal transplant. This receptor was obtained from a human donor who received an intestinal transplant. The DNA of the CDR3 is TGTGCCAGCAGCTACTCTAGCGGGGCACAAGAGACCCAGTACTTC. Residues: CASSYSSGAQETQYF.